These 7 T cell receptor beta chains share one sample of origin, sequenced in a study of shared clonotypes between healthy human individuals. Profiled with immunoSEQ multiplex PCR; TCRdb holds only in-frame clones, not every one. This repertoire shows around 2.5 million clones, over 85% found once; its top ten account for 0.36%. The sample taken for sequencing was naive CD4+ T cells from PBMCs. Subset given: CD45RA+ positively selected. These receptors all come from a man aged 18-30 years in good health. Some clones in this sample may be carry-over from other donors' samples.

V is TRBV5-8 and J is TRBJ1-2; D might be TRBD1 (6 bases). Germline V gene data show CDR1 as SGHTS and CDR2 as YDEGEE. The CDR3 runs to 16 residues. The V gene lost 5 bases and the J gene lost 2 bases, with 19 bases spanning the gap. The CDR3, as DNA: TGTGCCAGCAGACACGAAATCACGGGACACAACTATGGCTACACCTTC. Encoded protein: CASRHEITGHNYGYTF. Supplemented by reference TRBV5-8 and TRBJ1-2, the full variable domain reads EAGVTQSPTHLIKTRGQQATLRCSPISGHTSVYWYQQALGLGLQFLLWYDEGEERNRGNFPPRFSGRQFPNYSSELNVNALELEDSALYLCASRHEITGHNYGYTFGSGTRLTVV.

The chain links TRBV2 to TRBJ2-3; 8 bases align to TRBD1. CDR1 SNHLY and CDR2 FYNNEI come from the germline V gene. This CDR3 region has 15 residues. J was trimmed by 2 bases and V by 6 bases; bases with no gene match: 7. This CDR3 reads CASSIGQGNTDTQYF. CDR3 coding DNA: TGTGCCAGCAGCATAGGACAGGGAAACACAGATACGCAGTATTTT. Full variable domain (outside the CDR3, taken from reference TRBV2 and TRBJ2-3): EPEVTQTPSHQVTQMGQEVILRCVPISNHLYFYWYRQILGQKVEFLVSFYNNEISEKSEIFDDQFSVERPDGSNFTLKIRSTKLEDSAMYFCASSIGQGNTDTQYFGPGTRLTVL.

The genes are TRBV9 and TRBJ2-1, with 7 bases aligning to TRBD2. The CDR3 loop spans 16 amino acids. Germline assignment: CDR1 SGDLS and CDR2 YYNGEE. V shed 3 bases, J shed 5 bases, and the junction held 11 bases outside the gene matches. Here the CDR3 DNA reads TGTGCCAGCAGCGGCCGGGACTACAGTTCTGACAATGAGCAGTTCTTC. Translation: CASSGRDYSSDNEQFF.

The CDR3: CASSKTGGTDTQYF. In DNA form, the CDR3 reads TGCGCCAGCAGCAAGACAGGGGGCACAGATACGCAGTATTTT. This sequence joins TRBV5-1 and TRBJ2-3; the match to TRBD1 covers 8 bases. Germline lookup yields CDR1 SGHRS and CDR2 YFSETQ. CDR3 length: 14 residues. Trimming removed 4 bases from V and 1 base from J; junction bases left unmatched: 2. The full variable domain, in which reference TRBV5-1 and TRBJ2-3 provide the parts outside the CDR3, is KAGVTQTPRYLIKTRGQQVTLSCSPISGHRSVSWYQQTPGQGLQFLFEYFSETQRNKGNFPGRFSGRQFSNSRSEMNVSTLELGDSALYLCASSKTGGTDTQYFGPGTRLTVL.

The chain carries TRBV4-1 and TRBJ2-1; D may be TRBD1 or TRBD2 (5 bases each). CDR1 is MGHRA and CDR2 is YSYEKL in the germline V gene. The CDR3 covers 18 residues. V dropped 0 bases and J dropped 1 base, with 16 bases sitting between them. The CDR3 region is CASSQEFRPWGSYNEQFF. The CDR3 nucleotides read TGCGCCAGCAGCCAAGAGTTCCGGCCCTGGGGGTCCTACAATGAGCAGTTCTTC.

The chain uses TRBV19 and TRBJ2-5; D is perhaps TRBD1 or TRBD2 (5 bases each). CDR1 and CDR2 from the germline V gene are LNHDA and SQIVND (reference sequence). The CDR3 is 14 amino acids. The V gene lost 5 bases and the J gene lost 3 bases, with 13 bases spanning the gap. CDR3 nucleotide sequence: TGTGCCAGTAGTGGACGGGACGGAAAAGAGACCCAGTACTTC. Residues: CASSGRDGKETQYF. Drawing the rest from reference TRBV19 and TRBJ2-5, the complete variable domain is DGGITQSPKYLFRKEGQNVTLSCEQNLNHDAMYWYRQDPGQGLRLIYYSQIVNDFQKGDIAEGYSVSREKKESFPLTVTSAQKNPTAFYLCASSGRDGKETQYFGPGTRLLVL.

The chain uses TRBV7-7 and TRBJ2-2; the D gene is possibly TRBD1 (6 bases). V dropped 5 bases and J dropped 1 base, with 14 bases sitting between them. CDR1 SSHAT and CDR2 FNYEAQ come from the germline V gene (reference sequence). CDR3 length equals 16 residues. The CDR3 reads CASSPLDRENTGELFF. The CDR3 nucleotides are TGTGCCAGCAGCCCCTTGGACAGAGAGAACACCGGGGAGCTGTTTTTT.